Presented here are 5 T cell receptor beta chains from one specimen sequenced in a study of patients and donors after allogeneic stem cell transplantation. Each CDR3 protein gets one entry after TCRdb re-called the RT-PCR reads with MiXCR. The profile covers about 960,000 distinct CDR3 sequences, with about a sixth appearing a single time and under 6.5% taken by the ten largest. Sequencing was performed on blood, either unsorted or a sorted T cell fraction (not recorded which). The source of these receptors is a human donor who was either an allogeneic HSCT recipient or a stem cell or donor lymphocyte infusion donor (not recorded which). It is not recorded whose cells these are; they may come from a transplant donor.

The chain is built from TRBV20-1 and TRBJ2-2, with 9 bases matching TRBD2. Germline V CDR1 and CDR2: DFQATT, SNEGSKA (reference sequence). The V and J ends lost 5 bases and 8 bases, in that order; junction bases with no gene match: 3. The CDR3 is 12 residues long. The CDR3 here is CSARGGVGELFF. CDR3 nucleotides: TGCAGTGCTCGCGGGGGGGTGGGGGAGCTGTTTTTT.

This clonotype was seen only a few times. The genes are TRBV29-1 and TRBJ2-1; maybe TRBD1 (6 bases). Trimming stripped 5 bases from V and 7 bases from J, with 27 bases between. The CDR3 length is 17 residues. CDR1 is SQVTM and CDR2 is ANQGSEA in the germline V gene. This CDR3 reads CSVQGQQGARPSNEQFF. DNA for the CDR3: TGCAGCGTTCAAGGGCAACAGGGAGCTCGTCCATCGAATGAGCAGTTCTTC.

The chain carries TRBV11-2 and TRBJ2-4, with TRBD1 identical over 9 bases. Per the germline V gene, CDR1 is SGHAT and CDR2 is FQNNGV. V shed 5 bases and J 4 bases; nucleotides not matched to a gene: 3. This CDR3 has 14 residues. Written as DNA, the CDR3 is TGTGCCAGCAGCACTGGGACAGGGAAAAACATTCAGTACTTC. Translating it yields CASSTGTGKNIQYF.

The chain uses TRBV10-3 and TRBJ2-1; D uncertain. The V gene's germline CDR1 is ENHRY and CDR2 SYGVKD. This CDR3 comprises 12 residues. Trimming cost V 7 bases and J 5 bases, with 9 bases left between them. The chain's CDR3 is CAITGVNNEQFF. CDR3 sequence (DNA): TGTGCCATCACCGGCGTGAACAATGAGCAGTTCTTC.

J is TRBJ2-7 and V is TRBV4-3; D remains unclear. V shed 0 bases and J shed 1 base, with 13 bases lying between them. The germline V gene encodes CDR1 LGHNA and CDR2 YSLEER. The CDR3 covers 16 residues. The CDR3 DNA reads TGCGCCAGCAGCCAAGACCCCGGTTTTAGGTCCTACGAGCAGTACTTC. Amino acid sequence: CASSQDPGFRSYEQYF.